This is a list of T cell receptor beta chains from one sample in a study of shared clonotypes between healthy human individuals. Assay: immunoSEQ multiplex PCR; the TCRdb copy retains only in-frame clones and omits some. Of around 500,000 clones in the sample, 70% to 85% were seen once. The sample consisted of PBMCs. The receptors stem from a woman aged 40 to 50 in good health. Some clones in this sample may be carry-over from other donors' samples. CDR3s include the opening cysteine and the closing phenylalanine or tryptophan. The D gene is left open where the match is weak. Size is omitted from some rows. Given values are once, few, many or a class for expanded clones.

D: TRBD1
V: TRBV10-3
size: few
J: TRBJ1-2
DNA: TGTGCCATCAGCCGCGGGACAGGATATGGCTACACCTTC
CDR3: CAISRGTGYGYTF

D: -
V: TRBV7-2
size: -
J: TRBJ2-6
DNA: TGTGCCAGCAGCTTACGTGTATCTGGGGCCAACGTCCTGACTTTC
CDR3: CASSLRVSGANVLTF

D: -
V: TRBV27
size: -
J: TRBJ2-3
DNA: TGTGCCAGCAGCCCATCCCTAGCCACAGATACGCAGTATTTT
CDR3: CASSPSLATDTQYF

D: TRBD1
V: TRBV25-1
size: -
J: TRBJ1-1
DNA: TGTGCCAGCAGGCCCTCCTACACCCGGACAGGGACGAACACTGAAGCTTTCTTT
CDR3: CASRPSYTRTGTNTEAFF

D: TRBD1
V: TRBV28
size: few
J: TRBJ2-7
DNA: TGTGCCAGCAGATCCCCGGGACAGGGAGACTACGAGCAGTACTTC
CDR3: CASRSPGQGDYEQYF

D: TRBD2
V: TRBV7-9
size: -
J: TRBJ2-1
DNA: TGTGCCAGCAGCCCGGGGGGGCGGGAAGGCTCCTACAATGAGCAGTTCTTC
CDR3: CASSPGGREGSYNEQFF

D: -
V: TRBV5-4
size: once
J: TRBJ2-3
DNA: TGTGCCAGCAGCTTGGATCGGGGCACAGATACGCAGTATTTT
CDR3: CASSLDRGTDTQYF

D: -
V: TRBV2
size: -
J: TRBJ2-7
DNA: TGTGCCAGCAGTCTTGGACGTCCGGAGGGCGAGCAGTACTTC
CDR3: CASSLGRPEGEQYF

D: -
V: TRBV5-1
size: -
J: TRBJ2-1
DNA: TGCGCCAGCAGCTGGGGACCAGGGAGCTCCTACAATGAGCAGTTCTTC
CDR3: CASSWGPGSSYNEQFF

D: -
V: TRBV9
size: -
J: TRBJ2-5
DNA: TGTGCCAGCAGCGTAGGATTGCAAGAGACCCAGTACTTC
CDR3: CASSVGLQETQYF

D: -
V: TRBV28
size: -
J: TRBJ2-3
DNA: TGTGCCAGCAGTAGGGGGACCATCACAGATACGCAGTATTTT
CDR3: CASSRGTITDTQYF

D: -
V: TRBV30
size: -
J: TRBJ1-1
DNA: TGTGCCTGGAGTGGACAGTCTAACACTGAAGCTTTCTTT
CDR3: CAWSGQSNTEAFF

D: -
V: TRBV9
size: once
J: TRBJ1-4
DNA: TGTGCCAGCAGCGGGAGGGTGTCAGGTGAAAAACTGTTTTTT
CDR3: CASSGRVSGEKLFF

D: TRBD2
V: TRBV2
size: -
J: TRBJ2-5
DNA: TGTGCCAGCAAGGCCGGGGGGGAGACCCAGTACTTC
CDR3: CASKAGGETQYF

D: TRBD2
V: TRBV19
size: -
J: TRBJ2-1
DNA: TGTGCCAGTAGTATAGAGGGCGGGAGGATCTACAATGAGCAGTTCTTC
CDR3: CASSIEGGRIYNEQFF

D: -
V: TRBV7-9
size: many
J: TRBJ1-1
DNA: TGTGCCAGCAGCTTAGCACTGATAAACACTGAAGCTTTCTTT
CDR3: CASSLALINTEAFF

D: -
V: TRBV28
size: -
J: TRBJ1-1
DNA: TGTGCCAGCAGACTCGCCGGTCAAGCTTTCTTT
CDR3: CASRLAGQAFF

D: TRBD2
V: TRBV4-2
size: -
J: TRBJ2-7
DNA: TGTGCCAGCAGCCAAGATTTATGGGGGACTAGGGGGACCTACGAGCAGTACTTC
CDR3: CASSQDLWGTRGTYEQYF

D: TRBD1
V: TRBV30
size: -
J: TRBJ2-3
DNA: TGTGCCTGGAGCTCGGGACAGGGGGGAGCAGATACGCAGTATTTT
CDR3: CAWSSGQGGADTQYF

D: -
V: TRBV9
size: -
J: TRBJ2-3
DNA: TGTGCCAGCAGCCTCACCGGTTGGGGCACAGATACGCAGTATTTT
CDR3: CASSLTGWGTDTQYF

D: -
V: TRBV15
size: -
J: TRBJ1-1
DNA: TGTGCCACCAGCAGAGAGTTAGGCAGGGGTATGAACACTGAAGCTTTCTTT
CDR3: CATSRELGRGMNTEAFF

D: -
V: TRBV28
size: once
J: TRBJ1-2
DNA: TGTGCCAGCAAGTGGGGGCGGGTTGGCTACACCTTC
CDR3: CASKWGRVGYTF

D: -
V: TRBV11-2
size: -
J: TRBJ1-6
DNA: TGTGCCAGCAGCTTAGCAGGGATCTATAATTCACCCCTCCACTTT
CDR3: CASSLAGIYNSPLHF

D: TRBD1
V: TRBV30
size: -
J: TRBJ1-4
DNA: TGTGCCTGGGGACAGGGCTCTAAAATTGCAACTAATGAAAAACTGTTTTTT
CDR3: CAWGQGSKIATNEKLFF

D: -
V: TRBV2
size: -
J: TRBJ2-2
DNA: TGTGCCAGCGTCGGTGGGAGTGCGAACACCGGGGAGCTGTTTTTT
CDR3: CASVGGSANTGELFF

D: TRBD2
V: TRBV27
size: few
J: TRBJ2-2
DNA: TGTGCCAGCAGCCCGGGACTAGCGGGAGGCTTTGGCACCGGGGAGCTGTTTTTT
CDR3: CASSPGLAGGFGTGELFF

D: -
V: TRBV9
size: -
J: TRBJ1-4
DNA: TGTGCCTGCAGCGTCGCTCAGGGGTTTGGGGGTGAAAAACTGTTTTTT
CDR3: CACSVAQGFGGEKLFF

D: -
V: TRBV18
size: -
J: TRBJ2-2
DNA: TGTGCCAGCTCACCGGGACTCAACACCGGGGAGCTGTTTTTT
CDR3: CASSPGLNTGELFF

D: -
V: TRBV7-9
size: many
J: TRBJ2-7
DNA: TGTGCCAGCAGCTCCAGGGGACCCGACGAGCAGTACTTC
CDR3: CASSSRGPDEQYF

D: TRBD2
V: TRBV7-8
size: few
J: TRBJ2-1
DNA: TGTGCCAGCAGCTTAGAGACTAGCGGGAGTTGGACCGATGAGCAGTTCTTC
CDR3: CASSLETSGSWTDEQFF

D: -
V: TRBV19
size: few
J: TRBJ1-5
DNA: TGTGCCAGTAGTATTGTGTGGAGATATAGCAATCAGCCCCAGCATTTT
CDR3: CASSIVWRYSNQPQHF

D: -
V: TRBV9
size: -
J: TRBJ1-2
DNA: TGTGCCAGCAGCGTAGCCCCTACTAACTATGGCTACACCTTC
CDR3: CASSVAPTNYGYTF

D: -
V: TRBV5-1
size: -
J: TRBJ2-5
DNA: TGCGCCAGCAGCTGGCGGCTAGCCGGGGAGACCCAGTACTTC
CDR3: CASSWRLAGETQYF

D: -
V: TRBV7-9
size: -
J: TRBJ2-1
DNA: TGTGCCAGCGCTGGTGGCCTAGGCTCCTACAATGAGCAGTTCTTC
CDR3: CASAGGLGSYNEQFF

D: -
V: TRBV29-1
size: -
J: TRBJ2-7
DNA: TGCAGCGTCCGCGATACCCGGAGAACCTACGAGCAGTACTTC
CDR3: CSVRDTRRTYEQYF

D: -
V: TRBV29-1
size: -
J: TRBJ2-7
DNA: TGCAGCGTCGTCGACGGCTACGAGCAGTACTTC
CDR3: CSVVDGYEQYF

D: TRBD1
V: TRBV7-9
size: -
J: TRBJ2-5
DNA: TGTGCCAGCAGCGCGACAGGGACAGTAGAGACCCAGTACTTC
CDR3: CASSATGTVETQYF

D: -
V: TRBV18
size: once
J: TRBJ2-7
DNA: TGTGCCAGCTCACCGGTTCAGGGGCTCCGCTCCTACGAGCAGTACTTC
CDR3: CASSPVQGLRSYEQYF

D: TRBD1
V: TRBV30
size: -
J: TRBJ1-5
DNA: TGTGCCTGGAGTTCCGGACAGGCCTCCAATCAGCCCCAGCATTTT
CDR3: CAWSSGQASNQPQHF

D: TRBD2
V: TRBV9
size: -
J: TRBJ2-3
DNA: TGTGCCAGCAGCCACCGGGAGGGGGGGACAGATACGCAGTATTTT
CDR3: CASSHREGGTDTQYF

D: -
V: TRBV6-5
size: -
J: TRBJ1-5
DNA: TGTGCCAGCAGCCAAACAGGGACCGGCAATCAGCCCCAGCATTTT
CDR3: CASSQTGTGNQPQHF

D: TRBD2
V: TRBV10-2
size: -
J: TRBJ2-1
DNA: TGCGCCAGCAGTGATGTCGCCTTCGCGGGAGAAGGGAATGAGCAGTTCTTC
CDR3: CASSDVAFAGEGNEQFF

D: -
V: TRBV7-2
size: -
J: TRBJ1-5
DNA: TGTGCCAGCAGCTTGGGATTTAGCAATCAGCCCCAGCATTTT
CDR3: CASSLGFSNQPQHF

D: -
V: TRBV5-6
size: -
J: TRBJ1-2
DNA: TGTGCCAGCAGCAAGGAGCCCGGGACACCCTATGGCTACACCTTC
CDR3: CASSKEPGTPYGYTF

D: -
V: TRBV9
size: -
J: TRBJ2-7
DNA: TGTGCCAGCAGCGTAGATTTAGCCTCCTACGAGCAGTACTTC
CDR3: CASSVDLASYEQYF

D: TRBD2
V: TRBV10-3
size: once
J: TRBJ2-2
DNA: TGTGCCATCAGTAGGACTAGCGGGACTAACACCGGGGAGCTGTTTTTT
CDR3: CAISRTSGTNTGELFF

D: TRBD1
V: TRBV18
size: -
J: TRBJ1-2
DNA: TGTGCCAGCTCACAGGAGGGGGCCCTTAACTATGGCTACACCTTC
CDR3: CASSQEGALNYGYTF

D: TRBD2
V: TRBV7-9
size: -
J: TRBJ2-3
DNA: TGTGCCAGCAGCTTAGTGGTCGCGGGGGGCACAGATACGCAGTATTTT
CDR3: CASSLVVAGGTDTQYF

D: -
V: TRBV29-1
size: -
J: TRBJ1-2
DNA: TGCAGCGTGGGGATGGGCTCGGACTATGGCTACACCTTC
CDR3: CSVGMGSDYGYTF

D: TRBD2
V: TRBV6-5
size: -
J: TRBJ2-1
DNA: TGTGCCAGCAGAAAGCCGGGACTAATCAATGAGCAGTTCTTC
CDR3: CASRKPGLINEQFF

D: TRBD1
V: TRBV6-1
size: -
J: TRBJ2-7
DNA: TGTGCCAGCAGTCTACGACAGGGGGCCAACGAGCAGTACTTC
CDR3: CASSLRQGANEQYF

D: -
V: TRBV30
size: -
J: TRBJ2-2
DNA: TGTGCCTGGAGCGTAACCGGGCGGGGGAACACCGGGGAGCTGTTTTTT
CDR3: CAWSVTGRGNTGELFF

D: -
V: TRBV28
size: -
J: TRBJ2-5
DNA: TGTGCCAGCAGTTTTCAGGCCGGGCAGACCCAGTACTTC
CDR3: CASSFQAGQTQYF

D: -
V: TRBV25-1
size: -
J: TRBJ1-1
DNA: TGTGCCAGCAGTGAAGGAAGAGCGAACACTGAAGCTTTCTTT
CDR3: CASSEGRANTEAFF

D: -
V: TRBV2
size: -
J: TRBJ2-7
DNA: TGTGCCAGCAGTGAAGCGACACCTCAGTACTTC
CDR3: CASSEATPQYF

D: -
V: TRBV30
size: -
J: TRBJ1-2
DNA: TGTGCCTGGAGTGTGGGGACGCGGCACACCTTT
CDR3: CAWSVGTRHTF

D: TRBD1
V: TRBV5-1
size: -
J: TRBJ2-7
DNA: TGCGCCAGCAGCTCTGTGGGACAGGAACTCTACGAGCAGTACTTC
CDR3: CASSSVGQELYEQYF

D: -
V: TRBV6-1
size: -
J: TRBJ2-7
DNA: TGTGCCAGCAGTGAAGTGGTAGGAGAGAGAGGCGAGCAGTACTTC
CDR3: CASSEVVGERGEQYF